The clone carrying this T cell receptor (beta chain) was seen only once. These data are taken from a study of T cell changes during pregnancy in multiple sclerosis. Sequencing used immunoSEQ multiplex PCR; TCRdb keeps in-frame clones, though not all of them. Here the sample spans about 77,000 clones, about 93% being singletons. The input for sequencing was peripheral blood, taken after pregnancy. The sequence came from a female donor in good health, enrolled as a control in a pregnancy study.

CDR3 DNA sequence: TGTGCCAGCAAGCCGGCCGGACTAGCGGGGAAAAATGAGCAGTTCTTC. It codes for CASKPAGLAGKNEQFF. This chain connects TRBV9 to TRBJ2-1; 12 bases fit TRBD2. With 6 bases clipped from V and 7 bases from J, the junction kept 11 bases outside the gene matches. This CDR3 has 16 residues. Per germline, CDR1 SGDLS and CDR2 YYNGEE.